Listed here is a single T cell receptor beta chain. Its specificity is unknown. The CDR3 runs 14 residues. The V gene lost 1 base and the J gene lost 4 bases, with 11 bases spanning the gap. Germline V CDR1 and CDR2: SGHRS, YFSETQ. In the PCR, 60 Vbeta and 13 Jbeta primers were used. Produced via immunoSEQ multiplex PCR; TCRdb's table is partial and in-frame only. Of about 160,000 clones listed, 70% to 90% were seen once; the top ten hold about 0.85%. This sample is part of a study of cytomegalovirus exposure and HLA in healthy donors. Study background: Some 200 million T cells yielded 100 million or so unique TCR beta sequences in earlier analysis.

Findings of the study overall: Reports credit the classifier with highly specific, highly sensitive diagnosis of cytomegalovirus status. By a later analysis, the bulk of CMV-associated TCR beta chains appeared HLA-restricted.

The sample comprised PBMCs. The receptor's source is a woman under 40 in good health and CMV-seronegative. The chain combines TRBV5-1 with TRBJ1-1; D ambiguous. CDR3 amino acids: CASSLLVESTEAFF. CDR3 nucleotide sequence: TGCGCCAGCAGCTTGCTTGTCGAGTCCACTGAAGCTTTCTTT.